This is a list of T cell receptor beta chains from one sample in a study of blood T cell repertoires in COVID-19. Clones were read by immunoSEQ multiplex PCR, and TCRdb kept only the in-frame ones, dropping some. The sample yields tens of thousands of clones, over 75% seen once. Sequenced material: peripheral blood. The source is a human donor in a cohort sampled during active COVID-19. Each CDR3 is given with its conserved first and last residue. The D gene is left open where the match is weak. Clone size is shown for a subset of rows, as once, few, many or a class of expanded clone.

clone_size	v_call	j_call	d_call	cdr3_aa	cdr3_nt
-	TRBV6-2/TRBV6-3	TRBJ2-1	TRBD2	CASSYSPPSGVYNEQFF	TGTGCCAGCAGTTATTCCCCTCCTAGCGGGGTCTACAATGAGCAGTTCTTC
-	TRBV7-9	TRBJ2-1	TRBD1	CASSDRDRSYNEQFF	TGTGCCAGCAGCGACCGGGACAGGTCCTACAATGAGCAGTTCTTC
-	TRBV20-1	TRBJ1-1	TRBD1	CRQDRHTEAFF	TGCAGGCAGGACAGGCACACTGAAGCTTTCTTT
-	TRBV7-8	TRBJ2-6	TRBD1	CASSRDRVNSGANVLTF	TGTGCCAGCAGCCGGGACAGGGTCAACTCTGGGGCCAACGTCCTGACTTTC
-	TRBV2	TRBJ2-7	TRBD2	CASSEVTSVAYEQYF	TGTGCCAGCAGTGAAGTGACTAGCGTAGCCTACGAGCAGTACTTC
-	TRBV6-6	TRBJ2-7	-	CASSSPRGRPTYEQYF	TGTGCCAGCAGTTCCCCCAGGGGCCGACCCACCTACGAGCAGTACTTC
-	TRBV18	TRBJ1-2	-	CASSPPGTHFGYTF	TGTGCCAGCTCACCTCCCGGGACACACTTTGGCTACACCTTC
few	TRBV28	TRBJ2-7	TRBD1	CASTSPGQGGYEQYF	TGTGCCAGCACCTCTCCTGGACAGGGTGGCTACGAGCAGTACTTC
-	TRBV7-9	TRBJ2-7	-	CASSSTGTETYLTYEQYF	TGTGCCAGCAGCTCCACAGGGACGGAAACTTACTTAACCTACGAGCAGTACTTC
-	TRBV15	TRBJ2-7	TRBD1	CATSRLTGDRDEQYF	TGTGCCACCAGCAGACTAACAGGGGACAGGGACGAGCAGTACTTC
-	TRBV27	TRBJ2-7	TRBD2	CASSLGGGPYEQYF	TGTGCCAGCAGTTTAGGCGGGGGGCCCTACGAGCAGTACTTC
once	TRBV12-5	TRBJ1-1	TRBD1	CASDFPGTGVNTEAFF	TGTGCTAGTGATTTTCCCGGGACAGGAGTGAACACTGAAGCTTTCTTT
-	TRBV19	TRBJ1-1	-	CASSRYTEAFF	TGTGCCAGTAGTCGTTACACTGAAGCTTTCTTT
-	TRBV28	TRBJ1-1	-	CASRPGNTEAFF	TGTGCCAGCAGACCAGGGAACACTGAAGCTTTCTTT
-	TRBV4-1	TRBJ2-7	TRBD1	CASSPQQGVYEQYF	TGCGCCAGCAGCCCCCAACAGGGGGTCTACGAGCAGTACTTC
-	TRBV5-1	TRBJ2-1	TRBD1	CASSSSGQGIHEQFF	TGCGCCAGCAGCAGCTCGGGACAGGGGATCCATGAGCAGTTCTTC
few	TRBV4-1	TRBJ1-4	-	CASSQGARASGNEKLFF	TGCGCCAGCAGCCAGGGGGCCAGGGCTTCCGGTAATGAAAAACTGTTTTTT